A selection of T cell receptor beta chains follows, all from one sample in a study of T cells in Graves' hyperthyroidism and ophthalmopathy. TCRdb redid the calling of the multiplex PCR reads with MiXCR, one entry per CDR3 protein. The table includes 300,000 or so distinct CDR3 sequences, about 18% detected once. Sequenced material: blood. The receptors were gathered from a woman aged 55-70 years with Graves' ophthalmopathy. Each CDR3 is given with its conserved first and last residue. The D gene is left open where the match is weak. Clone size, where shown, is once, few, many, or a class for clones that have expanded.

d_gene,abundance,j_gene,v_gene,CDR3nt,CDR3aa
-,many,TRBJ2-1,TRBV11-3,TGTGCCAGCAGCTTAGCCGTGACGGATGAGCAGTTCTTC,CASSLAVTDEQFF
TRBD1,-,TRBJ2-2,TRBV10-3,TGTGCCATCAGGGCCCCGGGACAGGGCGTGACGAACACCGGGGAGCTGTTTTTT,CAIRAPGQGVTNTGELFF
-,many,TRBJ1-1,TRBV3-1,TGTGCCAGCAGCCAACGTCAGGGTTTTGCAGCTTTCTTT,CASSQRQGFAAFF
-,many,TRBJ1-1,TRBV10-3,TGTGCCATCAGTGAGGGACAAATGAACACTGAAGCTTTCTTT,CAISEGQMNTEAFF
-,-,TRBJ1-6,TRBV19,TGTGCCAGTAGTATGGCCCAGGGTGGATCACCCCTCCACTTT,CASSMAQGGSPLHF
-,-,TRBJ2-7,TRBV5-1,TGCGCCAGCAGTTACTCGGGGACTCCTAACGAGCAGTACTTC,CASSYSGTPNEQYF
-,-,TRBJ2-1,TRBV5-1,TGCGCCAGCAGCTTGACCTACCAATACGAGCAGTTCTTC,CASSLTYQYEQFF
-,few,TRBJ2-2,TRBV5-5,TGTGCCAGCAGCTTGCTACTAGCCCCCGGGGAGCTGTTTTTT,CASSLLLAPGELFF
-,many,TRBJ1-2,TRBV6-1,TGTGCCAGCCCCCCCGGTGGCGGCTATGGCTACACCTTC,CASPPGGGYGYTF
-,many,TRBJ2-7,TRBV5-1,TGCGCCAGCAGAAACCCGGTAAGCCACGAGCAGTACTTC,CASRNPVSHEQYF
TRBD2,-,TRBJ2-1,TRBV20-1,TGCAGTGCTAGAGATCTAAGCGGGATAGAGCAGTTCTTC,CSARDLSGIEQFF
-,few,TRBJ1-1,TRBV2,TGTGCCAGCAGTGGGGAACTGAACACTGAAGCTTTCTTT,CASSGELNTEAFF
TRBD1,few,TRBJ2-3,TRBV5-1,TGCGCCAGCAGCCTGACGGGACAGGGGACCGTCACAGATACGCAGTATTTT,CASSLTGQGTVTDTQYF
TRBD2,many,TRBJ2-1,TRBV28,TGTGCCAGCAGTTCCGCCGGGACTAGCTACAATGAGCAGTTCTTC,CASSSAGTSYNEQFF
TRBD1,many,TRBJ1-1,TRBV28,TGTGCCAGCAGAGACAGGGGGCCGAACACTGAAGCTTTCTTT,CASRDRGPNTEAFF
-,-,TRBJ1-5,TRBV27,TGTGCCAGCAGTTCACGTACTCTGGGGCCCCAGCATTTT,CASSSRTLGPQHF
-,many,TRBJ2-5,TRBV7-9,TGTGCCAGCAGCTTTACAGGAAGGGAGACCCAGTACTTC,CASSFTGRETQYF
TRBD1,-,TRBJ2-7,TRBV7-2,TGTGCCAGCAGCTTAAAGGTTACCGGAGAGGGACAGGCCTCCTACGAGCAGTACTTC,CASSLKVTGEGQASYEQYF
-,few,TRBJ2-2,TRBV20-1,TGCAGTGCCCGGAAGGGGGGCCCGAGGACCGGGGAGCTGTTTTTT,CSARKGGPRTGELFF
-,few,TRBJ2-1,TRBV7-3,TGTGCCAGCAGCCCCACCAGGACCCCGGGGGATGAGCAGTTCTTC,CASSPTRTPGDEQFF
TRBD1,few,TRBJ2-5,TRBV2,TGTGCCAAAAGACAGGGCCAAGAGACCCAGTACTTC,CAKRQGQETQYF
-,many,TRBJ2-3,TRBV7-9,TGTGCCAGCAGCCACGAACGCACAGATACGCAGTATTTT,CASSHERTDTQYF
-,-,TRBJ2-4,TRBV27,TGTGCCAGCAGTTTCGGAGTAACGGGCCGGGGGAACATTCAGTACTTC,CASSFGVTGRGNIQYF
TRBD1,many,TRBJ1-1,TRBV4-3,TGCGCCAGCAGCCACCGCCGGACAGGGGGCACTGAAGCTTTCTTT,CASSHRRTGGTEAFF
-,few,TRBJ1-3,TRBV18,TGTGCCAGCTCACTCAGGTCCACGCGGAACTCTGGAAACACCATATATTTT,CASSLRSTRNSGNTIYF
TRBD2,many,TRBJ2-7,TRBV20-1,TGCAGTGCTAGAGAACTAGCGGTAACCTACGAGCAGTACTTC,CSARELAVTYEQYF
TRBD1,many,TRBJ1-4,TRBV28,TGTGCCAGCAGTTTATCCGGGACAGTTCTGTTTTTT,CASSLSGTVLFF
TRBD2,-,TRBJ2-3,TRBV5-4,TGTGCCAGCAGCCGGGGACTAGCGGGGGGGCTGGGGGGCACAGATACGCAGTATTTT,CASSRGLAGGLGGTDTQYF
-,-,TRBJ2-2,TRBV20-1,TGCAGTGCGCGAGGGGTGGAGAACACCGGGGAGCTGTTTTTT,CSARGVENTGELFF
TRBD1,many,TRBJ1-5,TRBV20-1,TGCAGTGCTGAGGGGACAGAGGATCAGCCCCAGCATTTT,CSAEGTEDQPQHF
-,few,TRBJ2-1,TRBV6-1,TGTGCCAGCAGTAGGGGGAGTGGTAATGAGCAGTTCTTC,CASSRGSGNEQFF
-,many,TRBJ1-5,TRBV6-1,TGTGCCAGCAGCACCCAGTCTGGCAATCAGCCCCAGCATTTT,CASSTQSGNQPQHF
TRBD1,many,TRBJ2-7,TRBV7-6,TGTGCCAGCAGCTCCCAACAGGGGGTAAACGAGCAGTACTTC,CASSSQQGVNEQYF
-,-,TRBJ2-2,TRBV9,TGTGCCAGCAGCGCGAGCTTAAGACGGAACTCCCAGAACACCGGGGAGCTGTTTTTT,CASSASLRRNSQNTGELFF
TRBD2,-,TRBJ2-2,TRBV27,TGTGCCAGCAGCCCGCGGCGGGAGGCTATTACCGGGGAGCTGTTTTTT,CASSPRREAITGELFF
-,many,TRBJ2-5,TRBV20-1,TGCAGTGCTCTCCTACTAGATCCCGAGACCCAGTACTTC,CSALLLDPETQYF
-,many,TRBJ2-5,TRBV5-1,TGCGCCAGCAGCTTGGCGGCAGGGCAAGAGACCCAGTACTTC,CASSLAAGQETQYF
-,many,TRBJ2-6,TRBV12-3/TRBV12-4,TGTGCCAGCGGGCAGCGCTCTGGGGCCAACGTCCTGACTTTC,CASGQRSGANVLTF
TRBD1,few,TRBJ2-2,TRBV4-3,TGCGCCAGCAGCCAAGATCCAGGGGGCTTCTTCACCGGGGAGCTGTTTTTT,CASSQDPGGFFTGELFF
-,many,TRBJ2-5,TRBV2,TGTGCCAGCAGTGAGGGGACCCAGTACTTC,CASSEGTQYF
-,-,TRBJ2-5,TRBV5-4,TGTGCCAGCAGCCCTAGCGCGAGTCGCCAAGAGACCCAGTACTTC,CASSPSASRQETQYF
TRBD2,-,TRBJ2-1,TRBV6-1,TGTGCCAGCAGTTCTCGGTCTAGCGGGGCTTCCTACAATGAGCAGTTCTTC,CASSSRSSGASYNEQFF
-,many,TRBJ2-3,TRBV11-2,TGTGCCAGCAGCAGGAGCGTCCCCTCTGTCGATACGCAGTATTTT,CASSRSVPSVDTQYF
-,-,TRBJ2-7,TRBV2,TGTGCCAGCAGCGCGGGACCAAGAGATCTCGAGCAGTACTTC,CASSAGPRDLEQYF
-,many,TRBJ2-5,TRBV7-2,TGTGCCAGCAGCTCGAAGGGGGGACGACAAGAGACCCAGTACTTC,CASSSKGGRQETQYF
TRBD1,many,TRBJ1-1,TRBV3-1,TGTGCCAGCAGCCAAGGGACAGGGGGCCCTGAAGCTTTCTTT,CASSQGTGGPEAFF
TRBD1,few,TRBJ1-3,TRBV18,TGTGCCAGCTCACCCCTCTCATCGACAGGGGTCGGAAACACCATATATTTT,CASSPLSSTGVGNTIYF
TRBD2,many,TRBJ2-3,TRBV5-1,TGCGCCAGCAGCCAAGGACTAGCGGGAAAAACAGATACGCAGTATTTT,CASSQGLAGKTDTQYF
-,-,TRBJ1-2,TRBV3-2,TGTGCCAGCAGCTCAGGGGGACAGGGGGCGAATGGCTACACCTTC,CASSSGGQGANGYTF
-,many,TRBJ2-4,TRBV15,TGTGCCACCGGTCGGGCGGATATGTTAGCCAAAAACATTCAGTACTTC,CATGRADMLAKNIQYF
-,few,TRBJ1-5,TRBV7-9,TGTGCCAGCAGCCCGGGTTCGGGAGTTAGCAATCAGCCCCAGCATTTT,CASSPGSGVSNQPQHF
TRBD2,many,TRBJ2-7,TRBV5-1,TGCGCCAGCAGGTCCCGGGGGGGGGTAACCTACGAGCAGTACTTC,CASRSRGGVTYEQYF
-,-,TRBJ2-7,TRBV6-1,TGTGCCAGCAGTTATCAAACGGACCGACCGTACGAGCAGTACTTC,CASSYQTDRPYEQYF
TRBD1,-,TRBJ2-7,TRBV5-6,TGTGCCAGCAGTCTTGGTATGCGGACAGGGAGGTACGAGCAGTACTTC,CASSLGMRTGRYEQYF
-,-,TRBJ2-1,TRBV27,TGTGCCAGCAGTTTAGTGGGACAATTGTTCTTC,CASSLVGQLFF
TRBD1,few,TRBJ2-7,TRBV29-1,TGCAGCGTTGGGGGACAGGGCCCCTACGAGCAGTACTTC,CSVGGQGPYEQYF
-,few,TRBJ1-1,TRBV19,TGTGCCAGTAGTCCCCCCGGGACGTTTAACACTGAAGCTTTCTTT,CASSPPGTFNTEAFF
-,many,TRBJ2-3,TRBV11-2,TGTGCCAGCAGCCTACTAGTCAACACAGATACGCAGTATTTT,CASSLLVNTDTQYF
TRBD2,-,TRBJ2-3,TRBV27,TGTGCCAGCAGGGACCCAACTAGCGGCCATCCAGATACGCAGTATTTT,CASRDPTSGHPDTQYF
-,many,TRBJ2-1,TRBV7-2,TGTGCCAGCAGCGAAGTTGGGGGGACATCCTACAATGAGCAGTTCTTC,CASSEVGGTSYNEQFF